This T cell receptor beta chain was sequenced in a study of blood T cell repertoires in COVID-19. Study-level background: The study drew acute and convalescent COVID-19 samples from the United States, Italy and Spain. T cells, B-cell-depleted T cells, or PBMCs supplied cDNA or gDNA.

This clone appeared once. Study processing details: By means of reference gene primer amplification, nucleated cell counts were estimated. Produced via immunoSEQ multiplex PCR; TCRdb's table is partial and in-frame only. V, J and clone size are those of that table, while D and trimming were read from the DNA. The sample lists around 100,000 clones, approximately 84% occurring once. V was clipped by 4 bases and J by 4 bases; unmatched bases: 6. The germline V gene has CDR1 SNHLY and CDR2 FYNNEI. CDR3 length equals 15 residues. The TCR was taken from a woman in her fifties or sixties with acute or convalescent COVID-19. The chain is built from TRBV2 and TRBJ1-4, with TRBD1 matching 7 bases. The sequenced material came from peripheral blood. CDR3 amino acids: CASSAVGTVNEKLFF. The CDR3 bases are TGTGCCAGCAGTGCCGTCGGGACAGTTAATGAAAAACTGTTTTTT.